What follows are 18 T cell receptor beta chains derived from one specimen sequenced in a study of identical twins. TCRdb reprocessed the 5' RACE reads with MiXCR, giving one entry per CDR3 protein. This table holds around 290,000 distinct CDR3 sequences, more than 8% found once. These sequences were also reported in another study, on yellow fever vaccine responses in identical twins.

Sequencing was carried out using CD8+ T cells sorted from blood. The receptors originated from a young woman in good health.

This clonotype was seen a handful of times. V gene TRBV2 combines with J gene TRBJ1-1; tentatively, D is TRBD1 (6 bases). The CDR3 loop spans 12 amino acids. Germline V gives CDR1 SNHLY, CDR2 FYNNEI. V was shortened by 10 bases and J by 4 bases, with 13 bases between the two germline ends. The CDR3 protein is CATQTGSTEAFF. DNA for the CDR3: TGTGCCACCCAAACAGGGAGCACTGAAGCTTTCTTT.

At least ten counts were recorded for this clonotype. The V and J genes are TRBV29-1 and TRBJ2-5; D is possibly TRBD1 (6 bases). Germline CDR1 is SQVTM and CDR2 is ANQGSEA. V was pared by 0 bases and J by 3 bases, with 11 bases between. This CDR3 comprises 14 residues. The CDR3: CSVEEWDNEETQYF. CDR3 bases: TGCAGCGTTGAAGAGTGGGACAACGAAGAGACCCAGTACTTC.

This clonotype was seen ten or more times. This chain uses TRBV6-1 with TRBJ2-6; D is perhaps TRBD1 (5 bases). The V end was cut by 0 bases, the J end by 1 base, with 7 bases between. CDR1 and CDR2 (germline): MNHNS, SASEGT. There are 16 residues in the CDR3. For the CDR3, the DNA is TGTGCCAGCAGTGAAGCAGCAGGGTCTGGGGCCAACGTCCTGACTTTC. Protein sequence: CASSEAAGSGANVLTF.

In its sample, this clonotype was seen many times. The chain has TRBV20-1 and TRBJ2-1, with a tentative D call TRBD1 (6 bases). Germline V lookup: CDR1 DFQATT, CDR2 SNEGSKA (reference sequence). This CDR3 comprises 15 residues. The V gene lost 1 base and the J gene lost 6 bases, with 16 bases spanning the gap. CDR3 nucleotide sequence: TGCAGTGCTAGAGCTTGGGGGCTGCCTCTCAATGAGCAGTTCTTC. It codes for CSARAWGLPLNEQFF.

This clonotype was counted ten times or more. This chain joins TRBV3-1 and TRBJ2-7, with 8 bases aligning to TRBD1. The trim removed 1 base at V and 0 bases at J, leaving 20 bases unmatched. This CDR3 is 21 amino acids long. Germline CDR1 and CDR2: LGHDT and YNNKEL (reference sequence). CDR3 coding DNA: TGTGCCAGCAGCCAAGGATTCTGGCTCTCCGCGGCGACAGGGGCCTCCTACGAGCAGTACTTC. It specifies CASSQGFWLSAATGASYEQYF.

This clonotype was found a few times. The rearrangement joins TRBV13 to TRBJ2-5; 8 bases line up with TRBD2. Germline CDR1 reads PRHDT; CDR2 reads FYEKMQ (reference sequence). The CDR3 spans 15 residues. Losses at the gene ends were 5 bases for V and 5 bases for J; bases not matched to a gene: 10. The CDR3 loop reads CASSAATGGPETQYF. The CDR3 region has the DNA TGTGCCAGCAGCGCGGCGACGGGGGGGCCTGAGACCCAGTACTTC.

This clonotype was detected a few times. The rearrangement joins TRBV5-6 to TRBJ2-3, with TRBD2 identical over 14 bases. The germline V gene has CDR1 SGHDT and CDR2 YYEEEE. The CDR3 spans 17 residues. Trimming took 4 bases from V and 1 from J; bases not matched to a gene: 5. CDR3 DNA: TGTGCCAGCAGCCTGGTGGGACTAGCGGGGGGCACAGATACGCAGTATTTT. It specifies CASSLVGLAGGTDTQYF. Together with reference TRBV5-6 and TRBJ2-3, the CDR3 gives the full variable domain: DAGVTQSPTHLIKTRGQQVTLRCSPKSGHDTVSWYQQALGQGPQFIFQYYEEEERQRGNFPDRFSGHQFPNYSSELNVNALLLGDSALYLCASSLVGLAGGTDTQYFGPGTRLTVL.

This clonotype was detected a few times. The rearrangement links TRBV25-1 to TRBJ2-1; 7 bases match TRBD2. The V segment lost 10 bases and the J segment 0 bases; nucleotides outside the gene matches: 12. Germline V gene data show CDR1 as MGHDK and CDR2 as SYGVNS. CDR3 size: 16 residues. The CDR3 loop is CAKRARGEGSYNEQFF. The CDR3 DNA follows: TGTGCCAAAAGAGCCCGAGGGGAGGGCTCCTACAATGAGCAGTTCTTC.

This clonotype was recorded a few times. V and J are TRBV15 and TRBJ2-7; 9 bases are a match to TRBD1. V shed 2 bases, J shed 3 bases, and the junction held 5 bases outside the gene matches. The CDR3 is made up of 15 amino acids. Per germline, CDR1 LNHNV and CDR2 YYDKDF (reference sequence). CDR3 region: CATSRPGQGFYEQYF. The CDR3 DNA sequence: TGTGCCACCAGCAGACCGGGACAGGGATTCTACGAGCAGTACTTC.

This clonotype has a count of ten or more. The chain couples TRBV15 to TRBJ2-4; 8 bases agree with TRBD1. The CDR3 spans 15 residues. Germline assignment: CDR1 LNHNV and CDR2 YYDKDF (reference sequence). With 7 bases clipped from V and 9 bases from J, the junction kept 14 bases outside the gene matches. CDR3 coding DNA: TGTGCCACCACCGACCGTGGACAGGGCCTGAGCATTCAGTACTTC. As protein: CATTDRGQGLSIQYF. Looking up the rest from reference TRBV15 and TRBJ2-4 gives the full variable domain: DAMVIQNPRYQVTQFGKPVTLSCSQTLNHNVMYWYQQKSSQAPKLLFHYYDKDFNNEADTPDNFQSRRPNTSFCFLDIRSPGLGDTAMYLCATTDRGQGLSIQYFGAGTRLSVL.

This clonotype was counted only a few times. The chain is built from TRBV11-3 and TRBJ2-2; 8 bases fit TRBD1. The germline gives CDR1 SGHNT, CDR2 YENEEA. J gave up 6 bases and V 5 bases, and 11 bases lay outside the gene matches. The CDR3 loop spans 16 amino acids. CDR3 sequence: CASSPRGQGASGELFF. CDR3 sequence (DNA): TGTGCCAGCAGCCCCCGGGGGCAGGGGGCTTCCGGGGAGCTGTTTTTT. Full variable domain (rest looked up from reference TRBV11-3 and TRBJ2-2): EAGVVQSPRYKIIEKKQPVAFWCNPISGHNTLYWYLQNLGQGPELLIRYENEEAVDDSQLPKDRFSAERLKGVDSTLKIQPAELGDSAVYLCASSPRGQGASGELFFGEGSRLTVL.

This clonotype was picked up a small number of times. V gene TRBV6-2 or TRBV6-3 combines with J gene TRBJ2-7; the D gene is possibly TRBD2 (6 bases). Germline values: CDR1 MNHEY, CDR2 SVGEGT. CDR3 length equals 13 residues. Trimming removed 5 bases at V and 2 bases at J, with 10 bases between. The CDR3 spells CASSVRGTYEQYF. For the CDR3, the DNA is TGTGCCAGCAGTGTCCGGGGGACCTACGAGCAGTACTTC.

This clonotype was detected ten times or more. The gene calls are TRBV14 and TRBJ2-1; a possible D gene is TRBD2 (5 bases). Looked up from germline, CDR1 is SGHDN and CDR2 is FVKESK. This CDR3 spans 17 amino acids. Trimming removed 1 base at V and 5 bases at J, with 18 bases between. CDR3 sequence (DNA): TGTGCCAGCAGCCAAGGCAAGTCAGCGGCCCTTGACAATGAGCAGTTCTTC. Protein: CASSQGKSAALDNEQFF.

The CDR3 loop reads CASSTEPGQGLNEQFF. For the CDR3, the DNA is TGTGCCAGCAGCACAGAACCGGGACAGGGGCTCAATGAGCAGTTCTTC. The chain combines TRBV7-9 with TRBJ2-1; TRBD1 matches 10 bases. V lost 5 bases, J lost 6 bases, and 10 bases stayed unmatched. Per germline, CDR1 SEHNR and CDR2 FQNEAQ (reference sequence). The CDR3 has 16 amino acids. The whole variable domain, remainder taken from reference TRBV7-9 and TRBJ2-1, is DTGVSQNPRHKITKRGQNVTFRCDPISEHNRLYWYRQTLGQGPEFLTYFQNEAQLEKSRLLSDRFSAERPKGSFSTLEIQRTEQGDSAMYLCASSTEPGQGLNEQFFGPGTRLTVL.

This clonotype was seen at least ten times. V gene TRBV9 combines with J gene TRBJ1-2; 9 bases align to TRBD1. CDR3 length: 18 residues. CDR1 SGDLS and CDR2 YYNGEE come from the germline V gene. Unmatched junction bases numbered 13, after V lost 3 bases and J lost 1 base. This chain's CDR3 is CASSARRDRVAGNYGYTF. CDR3 DNA: TGTGCCAGCAGCGCCCGCCGGGACAGGGTCGCGGGTAACTATGGCTACACCTTC.

The V gene is TRBV20-1, the J gene TRBJ2-7, with 11 bases identical to TRBD2. CDR1 is DFQATT and CDR2 is SNEGSKA in the germline V gene (reference sequence). This CDR3 is built from 15 residues. With V trimmed by 4 bases and J by 0 bases, 5 bases remained unmatched. CDR3 residues: CSANPTSGASYEQYF. The DNA for the CDR3 is TGCAGTGCTAACCCGACTAGCGGGGCCTCCTACGAGCAGTACTTC.

This clonotype was observed many times. V is TRBV3-1 and J is TRBJ2-5; 13 bases are a match to TRBD2. This CDR3 is built from 17 residues. V lost 3 bases, J lost 2 bases, and 6 bases stayed unmatched. The germline V gene encodes CDR1 LGHDT and CDR2 YNNKEL (reference sequence). CDR3 DNA: TGTGCCAGCAGCCATGAACTAGCGGGGGGGCTACAAGAGACCCAGTACTTC. Amino acids: CASSHELAGGLQETQYF.

This clonotype was counted between two and nine times. This rearrangement joins TRBV11-2 to TRBJ2-2; D gene uncertain. The CDR3 length is 13 residues. V was shortened by 1 base and J by 8 bases, with 8 bases between the two germline ends. Germline CDR1 SGHAT, CDR2 FQNNGV. Written as DNA, the CDR3 is TGTGCCAGCAGCTTAGTTACGGCGGGGGAGCTGTTTTTT. This sequence encodes CASSLVTAGELFF.